The next 9 T cell receptor beta chains were all read from a single sample in a study of blood T cell repertoires in COVID-19. The repertoire was sequenced with immunoSEQ multiplex PCR; TCRdb's copy has only in-frame clones and lacks some. The repertoire includes a few hundred thousand clones, about 85% of them detected once, and about 0.91% sits in the top ten. The sequencing sample was made of peripheral blood. Every receptor here comes from a middle-aged man with acute or convalescent COVID-19.

The chain has TRBV6-6 and TRBJ2-7, with 10 nucleotides matching TRBD2. This CDR3 is 14 amino acids long. The germline V gene encodes CDR1 MNHNY and CDR2 SVGAGI (reference sequence). V lost 6 bases, J lost 2 bases, and 4 bases stayed unmatched. The CDR3 DNA is TGTGCCAGCAGCTTAGCGGGGGGTACCTACGAGCAGTACTTC. It is translated as CASSLAGGTYEQYF.

V is TRBV2 and J is TRBJ1-2; 8 bases fit TRBD1. V shed 2 bases, J shed 1 base, and the junction held 3 bases outside the gene matches. Germline loops: CDR1 SNHLY, CDR2 FYNNEI. There are 15 residues in the CDR3. This CDR3 reads CASSEWGQVNYGYTF. The DNA for the CDR3 is TGTGCCAGCAGTGAATGGGGACAGGTTAACTATGGCTACACCTTC.

The rearrangement uses TRBV5-5 and TRBJ2-7; 8 bases line up with TRBD2. Trimming at V came to 0 bases and at J to 0 bases, leaving 2 bases not matched to a gene. The CDR3 totals 15 residues. CDR1 and CDR2 from the germline V gene are SGHKS and YYEKEE (reference sequence). The CDR3 spells CASSLDGTSSYEQYF. CDR3 nucleotide sequence: TGTGCCAGCAGCTTGGACGGGACTAGCTCCTACGAGCAGTACTTC.

Concerning this clone itself: Within the sample, other DNA sequences also encode this same CDR3. V is TRBV5-1 and J is TRBJ1-3; weak D call: TRBD1 (6 bases). V lost 3 bases to trimming and J lost 0 bases, with 7 bases between them. CDR3 size: 14 residues. Per germline, CDR1 SGHRS and CDR2 YFSETQ. The CDR3 DNA reads TGCGCCAGCAGCTCACAGGGCTCTGGAAACACCATATATTTT. Its translation: CASSSQGSGNTIYF.

To note about this clone: A junction boundary mismatches the germline segment, possibly from a read error. V gene TRBV3-1 (or the pseudogene TRBV3-2) combines with J gene TRBJ1-6; 9 positions agree with TRBD1. Germline V CDR1 and CDR2: LGHDT, YNNKEL (reference sequence). The CDR3 loop spans 14 amino acids. For the CDR3, the DNA is TGTGCCAGCGGCCACACAGGGGGCAATTCACCCCTCCACTTT. This sequence encodes CASGHTGGNSPLHF.

This sequence joins TRBV14 and TRBJ1-3, with D perhaps matching TRBD1 (5 bases). V lost 3 bases, J lost 2 bases, and 14 bases lay in between. Germline lookup yields CDR1 SGHDN and CDR2 FVKESK. This CDR3 contains 16 residues. The CDR3 region has the DNA TGTGCCAGCAGCCACCGGACACTTACCACTGGAAACACCATATATTTT. This sequence encodes CASSHRTLTTGNTIYF.

The sample holds a few counts of this clone. J is TRBJ1-2 and V is TRBV5-6, with TRBD1 matching 7 bases. V trimming: 4 bases; J trimming: 4 bases; junction bases outside the gene matches: 7. This CDR3 contains 14 residues. Germline V gives CDR1 SGHDT, CDR2 YYEEEE. CDR3 loop: CASSLGQNFYGYTF. In DNA form, the CDR3 reads TGTGCCAGCAGCCTGGGACAGAACTTCTATGGCTACACCTTC.

The genes are TRBV5-1 and TRBJ1-1; D is perhaps TRBD1 (5 bases). The CDR3 spans 13 residues. With 1 base removed from V and 4 bases from J, the gap between germline ends came to 8 bases. Germline CDR1 reads SGHRS; CDR2 reads YFSETQ. This CDR3 is CASSLRGATEAFF. The CDR3 DNA reads as TGCGCCAGCAGCTTGAGGGGCGCCACTGAAGCTTTCTTT.

V usage is TRBV11-2 and J usage is TRBJ1-1; no clear D. Germline lookup yields CDR1 SGHAT and CDR2 FQNNGV. This CDR3 region has 13 residues. Trimming pared 1 base from V and 0 bases from J, leaving 3 bases between. CDR3 protein: CASSLAVNTEAFF. DNA for the CDR3: TGTGCCAGCAGCTTAGCGGTGAACACTGAAGCTTTCTTT.